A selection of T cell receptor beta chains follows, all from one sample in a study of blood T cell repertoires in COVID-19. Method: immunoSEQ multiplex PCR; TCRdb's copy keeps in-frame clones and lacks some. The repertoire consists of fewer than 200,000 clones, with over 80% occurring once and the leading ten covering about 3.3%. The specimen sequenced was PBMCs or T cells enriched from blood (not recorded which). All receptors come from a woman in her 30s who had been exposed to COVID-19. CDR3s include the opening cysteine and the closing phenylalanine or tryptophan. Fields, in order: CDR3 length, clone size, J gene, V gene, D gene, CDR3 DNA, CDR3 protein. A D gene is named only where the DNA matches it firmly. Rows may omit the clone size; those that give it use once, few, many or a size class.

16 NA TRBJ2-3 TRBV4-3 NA TGCGCCAGCAGCCAAGGGTGGGGGGGGCCTCGGGATACGCAGTATTTT CASSQGWGGPRDTQYF
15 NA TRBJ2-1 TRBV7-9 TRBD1 TGTGCCAGCAGCTTGGGACAGGGGGCCTACAATGAGCAGTTCTTC CASSLGQGAYNEQFF
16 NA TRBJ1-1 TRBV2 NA TGTGCCAGCAGTCATTCGTTGACAGACCTGAACACTGAAGCTTTCTTT CASSHSLTDLNTEAFF
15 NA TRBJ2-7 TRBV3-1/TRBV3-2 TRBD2 TGTGCCAGCAGCTCACTAGCGGGGGGATCCTACGAGCAGTACTTC CASSSLAGGSYEQYF
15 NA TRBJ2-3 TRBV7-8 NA TGTGCCAGCAGCTTGATTGGCGGGGTCACAGATACGCAGTATTTT CASSLIGGVTDTQYF
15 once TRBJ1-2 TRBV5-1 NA TGCGCCAGCAGCTTAGAGGGACTACTTAACTATGGCTACACCTTC CASSLEGLLNYGYTF
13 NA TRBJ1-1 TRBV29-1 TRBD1 TGCAGCGTTGTTAGACAGGGGAACACTGAAGCTTTCTTT CSVVRQGNTEAFF
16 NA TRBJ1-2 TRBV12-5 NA TGTGCTAGTGGTTTGCCCAACAGGGACCTCCTATATGGCTACACCTTC CASGLPNRDLLYGYTF
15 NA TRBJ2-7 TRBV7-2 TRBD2 TGTGCCAGCAGCCTAGGGGGACTAGAATCGTACGAGCAGTACTTC CASSLGGLESYEQYF
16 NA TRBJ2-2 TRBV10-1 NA TGCGCCAGCAGTGAGCCGGACACCTCGAACACCGGGGAGCTGTTTTTT CASSEPDTSNTGELFF
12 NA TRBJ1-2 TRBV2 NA TGTGCCAGCAGAGGGGGGGGCCATGGCTACACCTTC CASRGGGHGYTF
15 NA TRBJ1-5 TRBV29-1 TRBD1 TGCAGCGTTCCCCACCCGGACAGGGACGATCAGCCCCAGCATTTT CSVPHPDRDDQPQHF
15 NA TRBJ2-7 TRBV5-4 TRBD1 TGTGCCAGCAGCTTAAGGACAGGCGCCCCCTACGAGCAGTACTTC CASSLRTGAPYEQYF
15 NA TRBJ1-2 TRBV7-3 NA TGTGCCAGCAGCTTAACTGGGCAGGGCAGGGATGGCTACACCTTC CASSLTGQGRDGYTF
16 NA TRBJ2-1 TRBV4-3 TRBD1 TGCGCCAGCAGCCAAGAAGGGGTGGGACAGCCTAATGAGCAGTTCTTC CASSQEGVGQPNEQFF
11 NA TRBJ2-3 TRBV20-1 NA TGCAGTGCAGCAAAACCTAATACGCAGTATTTT CSAAKPNTQYF
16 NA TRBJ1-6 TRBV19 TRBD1 TGTGCCAGTAGTAAATCCGGGACAGAGTTTAATTCACCCCTCCACTTT CASSKSGTEFNSPLHF
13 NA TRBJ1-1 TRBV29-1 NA TGCAGCGGGGTCATTGCAGGGTCCACTGAAGCTTTCTTT CSGVIAGSTEAFF
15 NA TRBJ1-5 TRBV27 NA TGTGCCAGCAGTCCGATCGGGCAGGGGTATCAGCCCCAGCATTTT CASSPIGQGYQPQHF
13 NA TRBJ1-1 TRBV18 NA TGTGCCAGCTCACCTTCCCAGGAAACTGAAGCTTTCTTT CASSPSQETEAFF
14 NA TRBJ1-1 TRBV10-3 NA TGTGCCATCAGTGATAATGGGGGCGACACTGAAGCTTTCTTT CAISDNGGDTEAFF
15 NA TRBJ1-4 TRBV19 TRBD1 TGTGCCAGTAGTATAATAGGACAGGTGGATGAAAAACTGTTTTTT CASSIIGQVDEKLFF
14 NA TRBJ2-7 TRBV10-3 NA TGTGCCATCAGTGTTGGGGTGCGAAGCGGGGAGCAGTACTTC CAISVGVRSGEQYF
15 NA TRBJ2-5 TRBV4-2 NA TGTGCCAGCAGCCAAGAAGGAGGGGTGGGGGAGACCCAGTACTTC CASSQEGGVGETQYF
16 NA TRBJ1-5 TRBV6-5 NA TGTGCCAGCAGTTACTCGAATCCAGGGTTCGATCAGCCCCAGCATTTT CASSYSNPGFDQPQHF
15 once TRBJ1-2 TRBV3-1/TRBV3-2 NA TGTGCCAGCAGCCAAGATGGAGCTCCTAACTATGGCTACACCTTC CASSQDGAPNYGYTF
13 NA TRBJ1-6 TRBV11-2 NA TGTGCCAGCAGCTTGATCCAGGGAGGCACCCTCCACTTT CASSLIQGGTLHF
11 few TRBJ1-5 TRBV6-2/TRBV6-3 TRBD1 TGTGCCAGCAGTTACAGGGGGCTCCAGCATTTT CASSYRGLQHF
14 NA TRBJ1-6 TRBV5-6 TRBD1 TGTGCCAGCAGCGACAGGGAATGGGGTTCACCCCTCCACTTT CASSDREWGSPLHF
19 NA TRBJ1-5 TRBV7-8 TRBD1 TGTGCCAGCAGCCCTAGATGGGCAGGGGGTGGTATTAGCAATCAGCCCCAGCATTTT CASSPRWAGGGISNQPQHF
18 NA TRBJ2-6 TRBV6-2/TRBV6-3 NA TGTGCCAGCAGTTATAGCTTCGGAAAAGTATCTGGGGCCAACGTCCTGACTTTC CASSYSFGKVSGANVLTF
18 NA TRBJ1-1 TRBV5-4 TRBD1 TGTGCCAGCAGATTACCGGGACAGGGGGCGCGGGGGGACACTGAAGCTTTCTTT CASRLPGQGARGDTEAFF
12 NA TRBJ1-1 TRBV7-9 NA TGTGCCAGCAGCTTAGGGGCGACTGAAGCTTTCTTT CASSLGATEAFF
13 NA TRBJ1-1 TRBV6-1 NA TGTGCCAGCAGTGAATGGGGGGGCACTGAAGCTTTCTTT CASSEWGGTEAFF
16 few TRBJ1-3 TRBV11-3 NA TGTGCCAGCAGCTTATCCGGAACAGGGTCCGGAAACACCATATATTTT CASSLSGTGSGNTIYF
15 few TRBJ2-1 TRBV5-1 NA TGCGCCAGCAGCTTGTCTCTTCAGTCCTACAATGAGCAGTTCTTC CASSLSLQSYNEQFF
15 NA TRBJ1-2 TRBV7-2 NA TGTGCCAGCAGCTTAGGTGGGCAGGGAGGCTATGGCTACACCTTC CASSLGGQGGYGYTF
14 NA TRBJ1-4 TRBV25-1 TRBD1 TGTGCCAGCAGCCCCGGGACAGGGGATGAAAAACTGTTTTTT CASSPGTGDEKLFF
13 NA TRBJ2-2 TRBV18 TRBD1 TGTGCCAGCCCAGGACAGGGTCACGGGGAGCTGTTTTTT CASPGQGHGELFF
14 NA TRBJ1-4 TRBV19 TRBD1 TGTGCCAGTACCCGGACAGGGACGGGTGAAAAACTGTTTTTT CASTRTGTGEKLFF
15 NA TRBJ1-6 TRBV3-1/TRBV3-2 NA TGTGCCAGCAGCCGTCGCACTCTGGATAATTCACCCCTCCACTTT CASSRRTLDNSPLHF
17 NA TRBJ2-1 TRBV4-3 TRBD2 TGCGCCAGCAGCCAAGAAAGGACTAGCGGGATTTGGGATGAGCAGTTCTTC CASSQERTSGIWDEQFF
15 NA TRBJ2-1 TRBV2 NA TGTGCCAGCAGTGCCGCTACGACAGCCTACAATGAGCAGTTCTTC CASSAATTAYNEQFF
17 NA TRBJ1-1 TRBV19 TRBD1 TGTGCCAGTAGTGATCGGACAGGGGGACCTATGAACACTGAAGCTTTCTTT CASSDRTGGPMNTEAFF
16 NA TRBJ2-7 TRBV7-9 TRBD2 TGTGCCAGCAGCCGAACTAGCGGGGCAAGCTCCTACGAGCAGTACTTC CASSRTSGASSYEQYF
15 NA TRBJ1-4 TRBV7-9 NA TGTGCCAGCAGACGAGACCCCGGGATTAATGAAAAACTGTTTTTT CASRRDPGINEKLFF
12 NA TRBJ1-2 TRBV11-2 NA TGTGCCAGCAGCCCTACTGGCTATGGCTACACCTTC CASSPTGYGYTF
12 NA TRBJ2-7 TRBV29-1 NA TGCAGCGTTGAAGATCCGGGTTACGAGCAGTACTTC CSVEDPGYEQYF
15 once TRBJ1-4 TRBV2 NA TGTGCCAGCAGTGAGTCCAGGGGTATCGGTGAAAAACTGTTTTTT CASSESRGIGEKLFF